This T cell receptor (beta chain) was recorded in a study of blood T cell repertoires in COVID-19. Assay: immunoSEQ multiplex PCR; the TCRdb copy retains only in-frame clones and omits some. The table has fewer than 100,000 clones, 87% seen once. This sequence originates from a man between 65 and 85 years old with acute or convalescent COVID-19. The specimen was peripheral blood.

CDR3 amino acids: CASSMDRRFGNQPQHF. As DNA, the CDR3 is TGTGCCAGTAGTATGGACAGGCGGTTCGGCAATCAGCCCCAGCATTTT. V gene TRBV19 combines with J gene TRBJ1-5; 7 bases match TRBD1. The CDR3 is 16 amino acids. Germline V gene data show CDR1 as LNHDA and CDR2 as SQIVND (reference sequence). The J segment lost 2 bases and the V segment lost 3 bases, leaving 7 bases of the junction unmatched. Based on the CDR3 plus reference TRBV19 and TRBJ1-5, the full variable domain is DGGITQSPKYLFRKEGQNVTLSCEQNLNHDAMYWYRQDPGQGLRLIYYSQIVNDFQKGDIAEGYSVSREKKESFPLTVTSAQKNPTAFYLCASSMDRRFGNQPQHFGDGTRLSIL.